This is a list of T cell receptor beta chains from one sample in a study of blood T cell repertoires in COVID-19. Sequenced by immunoSEQ multiplex PCR; TCRdb stores in-frame clones only, minus some. The table lists approximately 100,000 clones, approximately 80% of them singletons, with about 14% in the top ten. The sample taken for sequencing was peripheral blood. The source of these receptors is a woman in her fifties or sixties with acute or convalescent COVID-19. Each CDR3 is given without its conserved first and last residue.

>TRBV9|TRBJ2-7
ASSTGGSPFEQY
>TRBV2|TRBJ2-1
ASSGGQYNEQF
>TRBV2|TRBJ2-7
ASAGTGAYEQY
>TRBV5-1|TRBJ2-7
ASSLVPVPTTYEQY
>TRBV11-3|TRBJ2-1
ASSLDLAGGPNEQF
>TRBV27|TRBJ2-5
ASSPRAGGPPETQY
>TRBV2|TRBJ2-3
ASNWNWGGDTQY
>TRBV5-4|TRBJ2-3
ASSYRRDISTDTQY
>TRBV27|TRBJ1-6
ASSPPAGWNSPLH
>TRBV27|TRBJ2-7
ASSLSGQGGYEQY
>TRBV7-2|TRBJ1-2
ASSTSGPYGYT
>TRBV3-1/TRBV3-2|TRBJ1-2
ATSRVDRWGYGYT
>TRBV2|TRBJ1-1
ASSLQGAWTEAF
>TRBV18|TRBJ2-7
ASSQGAYEQY
>TRBV6-6|TRBJ1-4
ASSLPATVANEKLF
>TRBV15|TRBJ2-7
ATTSIGRARVHEQY
>TRBV3-1/TRBV3-2|TRBJ1-1
ASSQAGQGRSREAF